One and the same sample provided the 23 T cell receptor beta chains below, sequenced in a study of CD8 T cells in ankylosing spondylitis. No antigen is known for these receptors. Whole-study findings and limits: About 8 highly homologous variants made up a TCR beta motif that seemed to typify ankylosing spondylitis blood.

TCRdb used MiXCR to reprocess the 5' RACE reads, holding one entry per CDR3 protein. There are around 450,000 distinct CDR3 sequences in the sample; 25% to 30% occur only once, and 0.89% lies in the top ten. The sample was blood, either unsorted or a sorted T cell fraction (not recorded which). These receptors originate from a male donor with ankylosing spondylitis.

This chain links TRBV11-2 with TRBJ2-1; 12 bases agree with TRBD2. V dropped 3 bases and J dropped 7; count of bases not matched to a gene: 4. CDR3 size: 15 residues. Germline CDR1 is SGHAT and CDR2 is FQNNGV. The CDR3 coding sequence is TGTGCCAGCAGCTTTCTAGCGGGAGGGGGGAATGAGCAGTTCTTC. Its protein product is CASSFLAGGGNEQFF.

The chain links TRBV5-1 to TRBJ2-3, with 11 bases lining up with TRBD2. V was clipped by 0 bases and J by 8 bases; unmatched bases: 8. The CDR3 is 16 amino acids. Looked up from germline, CDR1 is SGHRS and CDR2 is YFSETQ. CDR3 amino acids: CASSLVTGLAAPTQYF. CDR3 in DNA: TGCGCCAGCAGCTTGGTCACGGGACTAGCGGCTCCTACGCAGTATTTT.

The V and J genes are TRBV6-2 or TRBV6-3 and TRBJ2-4; 8 bases match TRBD2. Germline V gene data show CDR1 as MNHEY and CDR2 as SVGEGT. The CDR3 has 15 amino acids. Trimming cost V 5 bases and J 1 base; bases outside gene matches: 4. The CDR3 coding sequence is TGTGCCAGCAGTCGGGGGGGTACGGCCAAAAACATTCAGTACTTC. This codes for CASSRGGTAKNIQYF.

Many counts were recorded for this clonotype. V gene TRBV29-1 combines with J gene TRBJ2-1; maybe TRBD2 (6 bases). CDR1 SQVTM and CDR2 ANQGSEA come from the germline V gene. CDR3 length: 13 amino acids. The CDR3 sequence is CCGNVFLGNEQFF. The CDR3 DNA reads TGCTGCGGGAACGTCTTCCTAGGGAATGAGCAGTTCTTC.

This clonotype was picked up a small number of times. V is TRBV5-1 and J is TRBJ2-1; tentatively, D is TRBD1 or TRBD2 (5 bases each). Germline CDR1 is SGHRS and CDR2 is YFSETQ. V lost 0 bases and J lost 10, with 17 bases in between. The CDR3 totals 15 residues. CDR3 in amino acids: CASSLEQAAGTEQFF. As DNA, the CDR3 is TGCGCCAGCAGCTTGGAACAGGCCGCAGGGACGGAGCAGTTCTTC. The complete variable domain, with remaining parts taken from reference TRBV5-1 and TRBJ2-1, reads KAGVTQTPRYLIKTRGQQVTLSCSPISGHRSVSWYQQTPGQGLQFLFEYFSETQRNKGNFPGRFSGRQFSNSRSEMNVSTLELGDSALYLCASSLEQAAGTEQFFGPGTRLTVL.

J is TRBJ2-5 and V is TRBV12-3 or TRBV12-4; D is perhaps TRBD1 or TRBD2 (6 bases each). CDR3 length: 15 amino acids. Deletions cut 3 bases from V and 5 bases from J, with 16 bases between. The CDR3 bases are TGTGCCAGCAGTTTGATTCCGGGGGCATTGGAGACCCAGTACTTC. Translated, it gives CASSLIPGALETQYF.

This clonotype was found a few times. The junction shows a germline mismatch at one end, possibly a read error. The rearrangement joins TRBV6-1 to TRBJ2-1; D not resolved. The CDR3 extends over 15 amino acids. CDR1 MNHNS and CDR2 SASEGT come from the germline V gene. Written as DNA, the CDR3 is TGTGCCAGCAGCGACCTCAGCCTAATCTACAGTGAGCAGTTCTTC. This encodes CASSDLSLIYSEQFF.

This clonotype appeared a few times. This chain uses TRBV7-9 with TRBJ1-1; D might be TRBD1 (6 bases). V shed 5 bases and J shed 0 bases, with 10 bases lying between them. This CDR3 region has 14 residues. Germline-derived CDR1 and CDR2 are SEHNR and FQNEAQ (reference sequence). CDR3 loop: CASSRGQMNTEAFF. In nucleotides, the CDR3 is TGTGCCAGCAGCCGAGGACAGATGAACACTGAAGCTTTCTTT.

V and J are TRBV13 and TRBJ2-3; D may be TRBD1 or TRBD2 (7 bases each). Trimming pared 4 bases from V and 0 bases from J, leaving 23 bases between. This CDR3 has 19 amino acids. The germline CDR1 and CDR2 sequences are PRHDT and FYEKMQ (reference sequence). CDR3 loop: CASSSGQVPTSASTDTQYF. CDR3 DNA sequence: TGTGCCAGCAGCTCCGGACAGGTTCCAACTAGCGCTAGCACAGATACGCAGTATTTT.

This chain links TRBV11-2 with TRBJ2-1, with D tentatively TRBD1 (6 bases). The CDR3 contains 15 residues. Germline CDR1 SGHAT, CDR2 FQNNGV. The ends were cut back, 5 bases at V and 6 bases at J, with 17 bases in the middle. CDR3 sequence (DNA): TGTGCCAGCAGCCCCGGGTCCCAGGGGCCCAATGAGCAGTTCTTC. Encoded protein: CASSPGSQGPNEQFF.

This clonotype was detected a few times. V and J are TRBV6-1 and TRBJ1-4; D is ambiguous. The V and J ends lost 8 bases and 4 bases respectively, with 11 bases between them. Germline V gene lookup returns CDR1 MNHNS and CDR2 SASEGT. CDR3 size: 13 residues. The CDR3 loop is CASYDNLNEKLFF. In nucleotides, the CDR3 is TGTGCCAGCTACGACAATCTTAATGAAAAACTGTTTTTT.

This clonotype was found a few times. The J gene is TRBJ2-1, the V gene TRBV10-3, with TRBD2 as a possible D gene (5 bases). CDR1 and CDR2 (germline): ENHRY, SYGVKD. The CDR3 length is 15 residues. Between the trimmed V and J ends, which lost 8 bases and 6 bases, there was a span of 20 bases. The CDR3 DNA reads as TGTGCCATCGGGAAGACGGATGAGGGTGGCAATGAGCAGTTCTTC. Its translation is CAIGKTDEGGNEQFF.

The chain employs TRBV12-3 or TRBV12-4 and TRBJ1-1; no clear D gene. Deletions cut 0 bases from V and 11 bases from J, with 7 bases between. CDR3 length: 11 residues. The CDR3 bases are TGTGCCAGCAGTTTAGCTCTTCGGGCTTTCTTT. This gives the protein CASSLALRAFF.

This clonotype was counted only a few times. CDR3 sequence: CASSLRGQGARPYEQYF. In nucleotides, the CDR3 is TGTGCCAGCAGTTTAAGGGGGCAGGGGGCCCGTCCCTACGAGCAGTACTTC. The chain carries TRBV12-3 or TRBV12-4 and TRBJ2-7, with 8 positions matching TRBD1. This CDR3 has 17 amino acids. With V trimmed by 2 bases and J by 2 bases, 11 bases remained unmatched.

The rearrangement links TRBV27 to TRBJ1-4; D is perhaps TRBD1 (6 bases). Trimming removed 0 bases from V and 4 bases from J, with 12 bases in between. Germline V gives CDR1 MNHEY, CDR2 SMNVEV (reference sequence). CDR3 length equals 16 residues. DNA for the CDR3: TGTGCCAGCAGTTTATCACGGGGGCTGGATAATGAAAAACTGTTTTTT. It encodes CASSLSRGLDNEKLFF.

The genes are TRBV5-1 and TRBJ1-1; D might be TRBD1 (6 bases). V was cut by 4 bases and J by 0 bases, with 10 bases left in between. Germline CDR1 reads SGHRS; CDR2 reads YFSETQ. This CDR3 comprises 14 residues. In nucleotides, the CDR3 is TGCGCCAGCAGCACCGGGACAATGAACACTGAAGCTTTCTTT. Protein sequence: CASSTGTMNTEAFF.

The J gene is TRBJ1-3, the V gene TRBV15; unclear D gene. The V end lost 6 bases, the J end lost 1 base, and 10 bases lay between the germline ends. The CDR3 loop spans 14 amino acids. Looked up from germline, CDR1 is LNHNV and CDR2 is YYDKDF (reference sequence). CDR3 DNA: TGTGCCACCAGGGCGGCGGGGTCTGGAAACACCATATATTTT. Amino acids: CATRAAGSGNTIYF.

V is TRBV5-1 and J is TRBJ2-3; D is possibly TRBD1 or TRBD2 (6 bases each). The CDR3 runs to 17 residues. Looked up from germline, CDR1 is SGHRS and CDR2 is YFSETQ. V gave up 3 bases and J gave up 0 bases, with 17 bases separating them. The CDR3: CASSSPEGGPSTDTQYF. The CDR3 DNA reads TGCGCCAGCAGCTCGCCGGAGGGGGGACCTAGCACAGATACGCAGTATTTT.

The rearrangement uses TRBV25-1 and TRBJ2-5; 7 bases are shared with TRBD1. The CDR3 loop spans 12 amino acids. V shed 9 bases, J shed 2 bases, and the junction held 3 bases outside the gene matches. CDR1 is MGHDK and CDR2 is SYGVNS in the germline V gene. This CDR3 is CASHRGQETQYF. The CDR3 coding sequence is TGTGCCAGTCACAGGGGACAAGAGACCCAGTACTTC.

V is TRBV5-1 and J is TRBJ2-2; possibly TRBD2 for D (6 bases). This CDR3 spans 16 amino acids. CDR1 SGHRS and CDR2 YFSETQ come from the germline V gene. V shed 0 bases and J shed 9 bases, with 18 bases lying between them. CDR3: CASSLDGGKVTRELFF. The CDR3 coding sequence is TGCGCCAGCAGCTTGGATGGAGGGAAGGTTACCCGGGAGCTGTTTTTT.

The V and J genes are TRBV20-1 and TRBJ2-1, with a possible D match to TRBD2 (6 bases). V lost 3 bases and J lost 8, with 14 bases in between. CDR1 DFQATT and CDR2 SNEGSKA come from the germline V gene (reference sequence). This CDR3 has 13 amino acids. The CDR3 reads CSASAGRWDEQFF. CDR3 bases: TGCAGTGCTAGTGCTGGGAGGTGGGATGAGCAGTTCTTC.

V and J are TRBV29-1 and TRBJ1-4, with a possible D match to TRBD1 (5 bases). The V end was cut by 4 bases, the J end by 0 bases, with 9 bases between. Per the germline V gene, CDR1 is SQVTM and CDR2 is ANQGSEA. The CDR3 consists of 14 residues. The CDR3 DNA reads TGCAGCGTTGTTCCGGACACAACTAATGAAAAACTGTTTTTT. Its translation: CSVVPDTTNEKLFF.

The rearrangement links TRBV7-2 to TRBJ2-3; TRBD2 might be the D (6 bases). The V end lost 2 bases, the J end lost 3 bases, and 9 bases lay between the germline ends. The germline V gene has CDR1 SGHTA and CDR2 FQGNSA. The CDR3 loop spans 14 amino acids. CDR3 nucleotide sequence: TGTGCCAGCAGCTTAAACCTAGCGACAGATACGCAGTATTTT. It specifies CASSLNLATDTQYF.